This T cell receptor beta chain was observed in a study of post-analysis software for immune sequencing data. On the study more broadly: Relapsing-remitting, secondary progressive and progressive-relapsing forms of multiple sclerosis all featured among disease courses.

Every TCR beta cDNA library bore unique molecular identifiers. Roughly 500,000 cDNA molecules were obtained per 1 to 10 million input T cells. TCRdb independently ran MiXCR on the PCR reads; one entry per CDR3 protein. The table has approximately 660,000 distinct CDR3 sequences, approximately 59% seen once. This clonotype was picked up a small number of times. What it binds is not known. V was clipped by 6 bases and J by 4 bases, with 11 bases between them. Germline CDR1 and CDR2: SNHLY and FYNNEI. CDR3 size: 13 residues. Findings and limits, study-wide: The authors found that F measure strongly co-clustered same-batch samples. Controls had lower frequencies than patients of five TRBV segments, which included TRBV5-6, TRBV5-1 and TRBV20-1. Diversity measured as normalized Chao1 was significantly lower in multiple sclerosis patients than in controls.

V usage is TRBV2 and J usage is TRBJ2-3; no reliable D call. The TCR sequence derives from a girl aged 2 to 10 with multiple sclerosis. Material: blood. CDR3 loop: CASSPPRADTQYF. The DNA for the CDR3 is TGTGCCAGCAGCCCCCCAAGGGCAGATACGCAGTATTTT.